The entry below gives a single T cell receptor beta chain sequence along with its context. This record comes from a study of blood T cell repertoires in COVID-19. Whole-study context: COVID-19 samples from acute and convalescent phases originated in the United States, Italy and Spain. From T cells, B-cell-depleted T cells, or PBMCs came the material, which was cDNA or gDNA.

Original data processing: Amplification of reference gene primers was used by the study to estimate nucleated cell counts. Sequenced by immunoSEQ multiplex PCR; TCRdb stores in-frame clones only, minus some. D and trimming were read from the DNA, whereas the V and J calls and clone size are those reported in that table. In the table there are just over 70,000 clones, approximately 80% of which are singletons. The sequencing input was peripheral blood. This TCR came from a man between 65 and 79 years old who had recovered from COVID-19.

The CDR3 DNA is TGTGCCTGGCGTAAGACAGGGTTTGGCTACACCTTC. Translation: CAWRKTGFGYTF. The chain combines TRBV30 with TRBJ1-2; 7 nucleotides agree with TRBD1. Germline V gene lookup returns CDR1 GTSNPN and CDR2 SVGIG (reference sequence). This CDR3 has 12 amino acids. J was trimmed by 7 bases and V by 5 bases; bases with no gene match: 7.